This T cell receptor (beta chain) was profiled in a study of blood T cell repertoires in COVID-19 (TCRdb year 2020). The study in broad terms: Samples covering the acute and convalescent phases of COVID-19 were provided by collaborators in the United States, Italy and Spain. Where HLA class I and class II types were available, the types were taken from metadata supplied by the sample provider, not from assay-based typing. Samples came from the ongoing ImmuneRACE study (first 160 participants) plus 1,254 subjects from 6 global collaborators. The dataset comprised deeply sampled blood TCRbeta repertoires from subjects exposed to, actively infected with, or recovered from COVID-19. Sample metadata almost always included a de-identified subject ID, COVID-19 status, age in years and sex. The repertoires were released in a freely available public database intended as a resource for research on the immune response to SARS-CoV-2. The prospective study material was composed of cDNA or gDNA derived from T cells, B-cell-depleted T cells, or PBMCs.

Collaborating institutions collected whole blood in K2EDTA tubes following their own protocols. Collaborator samples were shipped for TCRbeta analysis as frozen whole blood, isolated PBMCs, or DNA extracted from either sample type. In regard to this clone: Its antigen is not yet known. It has no much larger one-base neighbor in the sample; base qualities were not kept.

Summary of the overall study and its limitations: The amount of clinical and demographic metadata varied by source and participant and was provided uncurated.

TCRbeta CDR3 regions were amplified from genomic DNA using the immunoSEQ Assay, a bias-controlled multiplex PCR. Concerning the study's data processing: Nucleated cell counts per sample were estimated from amplification of reference gene primers within the assay. To quantify the absolute abundance of each unique TCRbeta CDR3 rearrangement, sequence reads were collapsed and filtered. Productive Simpson clonality was computed per sample as the square root of Simpson's diversity index over productive rearrangements. The immuneACCESS repertoire file appears here via TCRdb, limited to in-frame rearrangements. These files lack a portion of the clones; in checked studies, under half of the deficit traces to unresolved V genes, and the cause of the others is not known. D and trimming come from the DNA, and the V and J calls and clone size come from that table. In all, the sample holds fewer than 120,000 clones, and approximately 70% of those were seen once. 6% to 8% of the sample is held by the ten biggest clonotypes.

Sequencing used peripheral blood. The TCR originated in a woman aged 60 to 75 with acute or convalescent COVID-19.

The CDR3 is CSATVGTEAFF. The nucleotide sequence is given as TGCAGTGCGACAGTAGGAACTGAAGCTTTCTTT. The sequence joins TRBV20-1 to TRBJ1-1; TRBD1 is possibly the D segment (5 matching bases). Taken from the germline V gene (reference sequence), the CDR1 and CDR2 loops are DFQATT and SNEGSKA. Reading from cysteine to phenylalanine, the CDR3 counts 11 amino acids. Of all the DNA, just the CDR3 is kept, 33 bases in frame from base 1. V is shortened by 6 bases, J by 5 bases, and the region joining them spans 10 bases.